This T cell receptor beta chain was obtained from a study of regulatory T cells in long-lasting Graves disease. Broader study findings: There were preferences for TRBV28, TRBJ1-2 and TRBJ2-5 in persistent disease. Accuracy might have suffered from few samples.

With iRepertoire HTBI primers and Arm-PCR of CDR3 regions, TCR beta libraries were built. Study processing details: Sample data revealed about 62 TRBV and roughly 13 TRBJ segments. TCRdb fed the multiplex PCR reads into MiXCR, producing one record per CDR3 protein. Here the V and J calls rest on TCRdb's processing, not on the authors' analysis. Counted here are fewer than 350,000 distinct CDR3 sequences, 15% to 20% occurring once; the ten biggest clones make up more than 30%. The time point here: newly diagnosed GD, antithyroid drugs for less than 3 months. TCR sequences were obtained from RNA taken from PBMCs. The peripheral blood volume drawn was 8 to 9.5 milliliters, and it was collected into EDTA tubes. Germline assignment: CDR1 LGHDT and CDR2 YNNKEL (reference sequence). Trimming took 5 bases from V and 10 from J, leaving 15 bases between them. The CDR3 contains 13 residues. About this clonotype itself: Its specificity is not known. This probably arose from a read error, given a far larger clone one base away.

The TCR originated in a female donor with Graves disease. V and J are TRBV3-1 and TRBJ2-1; no definite D call. The material sequenced was peripheral blood mononuclear cells (PBMCs), taken at new diagnosis, from a patient treated with antithyroid drugs. CDR3 amino acids: CASSKGRNYEQFF. The CDR3 DNA reads as TGTGCCAGCAGCAAAGGGCGCAACTACGAGCAGTTCTTC.